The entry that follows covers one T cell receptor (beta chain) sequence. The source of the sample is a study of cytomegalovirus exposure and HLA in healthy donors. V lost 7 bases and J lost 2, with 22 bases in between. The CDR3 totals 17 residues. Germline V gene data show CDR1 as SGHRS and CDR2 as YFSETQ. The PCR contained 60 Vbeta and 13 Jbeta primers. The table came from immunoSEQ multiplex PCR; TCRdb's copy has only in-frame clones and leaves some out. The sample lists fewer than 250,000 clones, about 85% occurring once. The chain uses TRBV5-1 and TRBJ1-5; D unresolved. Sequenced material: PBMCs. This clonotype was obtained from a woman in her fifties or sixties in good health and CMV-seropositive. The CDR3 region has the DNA TGCGCCAGCTCCCTAGTCGGTGTAGGCGATGGCAATCAGCCCCAGCATTTT. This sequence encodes CASSLVGVGDGNQPQHF.